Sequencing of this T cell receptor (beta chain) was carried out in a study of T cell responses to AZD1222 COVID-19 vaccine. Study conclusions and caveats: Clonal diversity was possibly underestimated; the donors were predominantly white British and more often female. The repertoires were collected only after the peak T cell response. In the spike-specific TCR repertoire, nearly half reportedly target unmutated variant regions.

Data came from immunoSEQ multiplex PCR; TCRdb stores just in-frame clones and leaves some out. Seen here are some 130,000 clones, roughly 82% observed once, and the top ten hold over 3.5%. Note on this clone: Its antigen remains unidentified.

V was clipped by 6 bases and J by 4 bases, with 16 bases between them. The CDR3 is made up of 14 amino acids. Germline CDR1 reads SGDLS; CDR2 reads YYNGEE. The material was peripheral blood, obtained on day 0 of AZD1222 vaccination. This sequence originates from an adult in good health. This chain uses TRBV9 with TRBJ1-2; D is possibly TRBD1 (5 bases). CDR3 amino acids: CASNTGPDGYGYTF. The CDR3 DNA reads TGTGCCAGCAATACAGGCCCCGATGGCTATGGCTACACCTTC.